A selection of T cell receptor beta chains follows, all from one sample in a study of cytomegalovirus exposure and HLA in healthy donors. Repertoires were generated with immunoSEQ multiplex PCR, while TCRdb's copy carries only in-frame clones and drops some. The table includes 150,000 to 200,000 clones, 77% detected once. The sequenced material came from PBMCs. Receptor source: a young woman in good health and CMV-seropositive. CDR3s include the opening cysteine and the closing phenylalanine or tryptophan. A D gene is named only where the DNA matches it firmly. The size field is filled for only some rows; it gives once, few, many or a size class.

V	size	J	D	DNA	CDR3
TRBV4-3	.	TRBJ2-4	.	TGCGCCAGCAGCCAAGATCGGTTTTCGGGAAACATTCAGTACTTC	CASSQDRFSGNIQYF
TRBV7-2	.	TRBJ1-1	.	TGTGCCAGCAGCTTACGAAGAGGGAAGAACACTGAAGCTTTCTTT	CASSLRRGKNTEAFF
TRBV6-1	.	TRBJ2-3	.	TGTGCCAGCAGACGTTCGGGGGGCGCAGATACGCAGTATTTT	CASRRSGGADTQYF
TRBV7-3	few	TRBJ2-6	.	TGTGCCAGCAGCCCCTTTCGGGGGGCCGGGGCCAACGTCCTGACTTTC	CASSPFRGAGANVLTF
TRBV7-8	.	TRBJ2-1	TRBD2	TGTGCCAGCAGCAGACTAGCGGGGGGGAATGAGCAGTTCTTC	CASSRLAGGNEQFF
TRBV7-9	.	TRBJ2-1	TRBD2	TGTGCCAGCAGCTTCCCGCTAGCGGGAGGCACGTACAATGAGCAGTTCTTC	CASSFPLAGGTYNEQFF
TRBV5-6	few	TRBJ2-7	.	TGTGCCAGCAGCTCACCCACAGGGTACGAGCAGTACTTC	CASSSPTGYEQYF
TRBV5-1	.	TRBJ1-2	.	TGCGCCAGCAGCTTAGGCGGGCAGAACTATGGCTACACCTTC	CASSLGGQNYGYTF
TRBV10-3	.	TRBJ2-1	.	TGTGCCATCAGTGAGGGACAGGGCGGGAGAGTTTACAATGAGCAGTTCTTC	CAISEGQGGRVYNEQFF
TRBV9	.	TRBJ2-5	TRBD2	TGTGCCAGCAGCGTCTTAGCGGGGTACCAAGAGACCCAGTACTTC	CASSVLAGYQETQYF
TRBV2	.	TRBJ2-4	.	TGTGCCAGCAGTGAGTTAGGGGCTAACATTCAGTACTTC	CASSELGANIQYF
TRBV19	.	TRBJ1-3	.	TGTGCCACCAAGGACAGCGCCGCTGGAAACACCATATATTTT	CATKDSAAGNTIYF
TRBV5-1	.	TRBJ2-7	.	TGCGCCAGCAGCTCCCAACAGGGCGCCGAGCAGTACTTC	CASSSQQGAEQYF
TRBV10-3	.	TRBJ2-3	.	TGTGCCATCAGTGAGAGCGCTGGGGGGGCAATCGCAGATACGCAGTATTTT	CAISESAGGAIADTQYF
TRBV18	.	TRBJ2-5	.	TGTGCCAGCTCACCTTCAAAAGAGACCCAGTACTTC	CASSPSKETQYF
TRBV5-1	.	TRBJ1-1	.	TGCGCCAGCAGCTGGGGGGGGGCCGATAGGAACACTGAAGCTTTCTTT	CASSWGGADRNTEAFF
TRBV7-2	.	TRBJ2-7	TRBD1	TGTGCCAGCAGCTTAGTTCGGACAGGAGGCCACGAGCAGTACTTC	CASSLVRTGGHEQYF
TRBV6-1	.	TRBJ1-2	TRBD1	TGTGCCAGCAGCCGACGACAGGGGGACTATGGCTACACCTTC	CASSRRQGDYGYTF
TRBV30	.	TRBJ2-7	TRBD2	TGTGCCTGGAATCCAATAGCGGGAGGGCCCGACGAGCAGTACTTC	CAWNPIAGGPDEQYF
TRBV4-1	.	TRBJ2-7	.	TGCGCCAGCAGCCAAGACAGCTACGAGCAGTACTTC	CASSQDSYEQYF
TRBV6-5	.	TRBJ2-7	.	TGTGCCAGCAGTCACAGGGAGTCGGCCTACGAGCAGTACTTC	CASSHRESAYEQYF
TRBV6-5	.	TRBJ2-3	TRBD2	TGTGCCAGCAGTGTAGCGGGAATAGTAGATACGCAGTATTTT	CASSVAGIVDTQYF
TRBV10-3	.	TRBJ2-1	TRBD2	TGTGCCATCAGTGAGTCGGCAGCCGGGACTAGCGGGAATGAGCAGTTCTTC	CAISESAAGTSGNEQFF
TRBV27	.	TRBJ2-7	.	TGTGCCAGCAGCACATTATTATTCCACGAGCAGTACTTC	CASSTLLFHEQYF
TRBV28	.	TRBJ1-1	.	TGTGCCAGCAGCTCCCCGCCCAGGTTT	CASSSPPRF
TRBV6-4	.	TRBJ2-2	TRBD1	TGTGCCAGCAGTGACTCGTATCTGGGACAGGGGATCCCCACCGGGGAGCTGTTTTTT	CASSDSYLGQGIPTGELFF
TRBV4-3	.	TRBJ1-3	.	TGCGCCAGCAGCCAAGATAGCACGGCTGGAAACACCATATATTTT	CASSQDSTAGNTIYF
TRBV7-9	.	TRBJ2-7	TRBD2	TGTGCCAGCAGCCGCGGGACTAGCGACTACGAGCAGTACTTC	CASSRGTSDYEQYF
TRBV5-1	once	TRBJ2-7	TRBD1	TGCGCCAGCAGCAAGGGACAGGGGAGGGCCTACGAGCAGTACTTC	CASSKGQGRAYEQYF